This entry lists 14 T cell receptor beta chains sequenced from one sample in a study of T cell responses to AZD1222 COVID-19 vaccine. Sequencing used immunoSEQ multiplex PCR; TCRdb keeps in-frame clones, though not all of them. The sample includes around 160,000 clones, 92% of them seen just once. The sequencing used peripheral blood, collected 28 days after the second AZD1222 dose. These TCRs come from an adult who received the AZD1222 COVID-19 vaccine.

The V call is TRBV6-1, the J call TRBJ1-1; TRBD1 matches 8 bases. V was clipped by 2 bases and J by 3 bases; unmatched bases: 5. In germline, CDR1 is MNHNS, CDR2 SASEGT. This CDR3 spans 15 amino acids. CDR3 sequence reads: CASSEFRQGYTEAFF. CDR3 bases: TGTGCCAGCAGTGAATTTCGACAGGGGTACACTGAAGCTTTCTTT.

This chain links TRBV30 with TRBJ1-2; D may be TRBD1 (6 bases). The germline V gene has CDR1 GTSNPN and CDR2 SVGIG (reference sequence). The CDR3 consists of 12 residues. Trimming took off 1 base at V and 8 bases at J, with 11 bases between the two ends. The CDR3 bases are TGTGCCTGGAGTGGCGGCGGACAGGGCTACACCTTC. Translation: CAWSGGGQGYTF.

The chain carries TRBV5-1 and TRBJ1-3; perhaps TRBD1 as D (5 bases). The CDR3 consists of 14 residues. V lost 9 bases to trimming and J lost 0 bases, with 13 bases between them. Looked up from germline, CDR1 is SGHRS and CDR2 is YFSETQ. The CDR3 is CATGTGDSGNTIYF. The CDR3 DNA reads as TGCGCCACCGGAACGGGGGACTCTGGAAACACCATATATTTT.

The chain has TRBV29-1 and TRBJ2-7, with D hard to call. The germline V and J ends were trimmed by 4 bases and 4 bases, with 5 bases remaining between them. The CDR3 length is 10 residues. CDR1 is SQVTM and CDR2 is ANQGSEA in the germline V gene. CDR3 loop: CSVVYYEQYF. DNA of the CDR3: TGCAGCGTTGTTTATTACGAGCAGTACTTC.

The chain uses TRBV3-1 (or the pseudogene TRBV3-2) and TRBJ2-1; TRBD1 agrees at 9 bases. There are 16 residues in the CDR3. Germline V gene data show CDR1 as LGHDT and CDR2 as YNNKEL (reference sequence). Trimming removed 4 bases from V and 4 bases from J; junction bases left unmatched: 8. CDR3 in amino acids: CASSLAGQGLYNEQFF. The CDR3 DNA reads TGTGCCAGCAGCCTTGCTGGACAGGGGCTTTACAATGAGCAGTTCTTC.

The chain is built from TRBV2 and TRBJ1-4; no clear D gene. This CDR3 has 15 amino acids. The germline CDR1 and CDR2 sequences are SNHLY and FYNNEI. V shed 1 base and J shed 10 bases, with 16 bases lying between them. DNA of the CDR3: TGTGCCAGCAGTGAAGGACGGACCGTCCCCCCAAAACTGTTTTTT. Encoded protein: CASSEGRTVPPKLFF.

The CDR3 region is CASSLFRGVNTEAFF. The CDR3 nucleotides are TGTGCCAGCAGTTTATTCAGGGGGGTGAACACTGAAGCTTTCTTT. The chain employs TRBV27 and TRBJ1-1, with 7 bases that match TRBD1. The germline gives CDR1 MNHEY, CDR2 SMNVEV (reference sequence). The V segment lost 1 base and the J segment 0 bases; nucleotides outside the gene matches: 2. This CDR3 has 15 amino acids.

Here the CDR3 reads CASSPNTGELFF. CDR3 nucleotide sequence: TGTGCCAGCAGCCCGAACACCGGGGAGCTGTTTTTT. The chain recombines TRBV7-9 with TRBJ2-2; D is ambiguous. V dropped 5 bases and J dropped 0 bases, with 1 base sitting between them. This CDR3 contains 12 residues. Germline CDR1 reads SEHNR; CDR2 reads FQNEAQ (reference sequence).

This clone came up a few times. The CDR3 DNA sequence: TGTGCCAGTAGTATCCCAGGGGGTGCCTCTGGCTACACCTTC. This translates into CASSIPGGASGYTF. The rearrangement uses TRBV19 and TRBJ1-2; TRBD1 matches 7 bases. The CDR3 covers 14 residues. The germline CDR1 and CDR2 sequences are LNHDA and SQIVND (reference sequence). Germline trimming cut 3 bases from V and 7 bases from J; bases unmatched to any gene: 8.

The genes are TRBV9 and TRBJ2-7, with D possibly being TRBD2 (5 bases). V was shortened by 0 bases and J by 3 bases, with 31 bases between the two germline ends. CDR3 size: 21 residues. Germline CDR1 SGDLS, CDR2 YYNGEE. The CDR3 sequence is CASSVGSGTSPFLTANYEQYF. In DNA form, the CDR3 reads TGTGCCAGCAGCGTAGGGTCGGGAACGAGCCCCTTCTTAACTGCCAACTACGAGCAGTACTTC.

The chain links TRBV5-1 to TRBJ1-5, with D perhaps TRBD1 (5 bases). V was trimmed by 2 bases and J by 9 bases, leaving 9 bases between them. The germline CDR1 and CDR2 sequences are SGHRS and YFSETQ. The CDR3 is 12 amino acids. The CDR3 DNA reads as TGCGCCAGCAGCTTCGACCAGGGGCCCCAGCATTTT. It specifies CASSFDQGPQHF.

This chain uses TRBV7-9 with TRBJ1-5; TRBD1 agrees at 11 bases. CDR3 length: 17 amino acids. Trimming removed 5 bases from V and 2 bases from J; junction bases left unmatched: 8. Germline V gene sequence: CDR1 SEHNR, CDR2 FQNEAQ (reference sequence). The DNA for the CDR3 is TGTGCCAGCAGCCGAGGACAGGGGGCGGGTGGCAATCAGCCCCAGCATTTT. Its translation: CASSRGQGAGGNQPQHF.

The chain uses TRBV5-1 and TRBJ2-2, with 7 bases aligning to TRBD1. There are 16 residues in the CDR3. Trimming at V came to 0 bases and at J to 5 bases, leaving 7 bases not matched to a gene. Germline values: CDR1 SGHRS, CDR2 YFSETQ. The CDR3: CASSLGDSKRTGELFF. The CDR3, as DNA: TGCGCCAGCAGCTTGGGGGACAGCAAGAGGACCGGGGAGCTGTTTTTT.

The CDR3, as DNA: TGTGCCAGCAGGCCACACCGGGACAGCCTAGGGAAACTGTTTTTT. Translating it yields CASRPHRDSLGKLFF. This rearrangement joins TRBV28 to TRBJ1-4; 7 positions agree with TRBD1. CDR1 and CDR2 from the germline V gene are MDHEN and SYDVKM. The CDR3 contains 15 residues. V lost 6 bases to trimming and J lost 11 bases; unmatched junction nucleotides: 15.